The 29 T cell receptor beta chains reported below all come from one sample, sequenced in a study of cytomegalovirus exposure and HLA in healthy donors. Primers included in the PCR were 60 Vbeta and 13 Jbeta primers. Data came from immunoSEQ multiplex PCR; TCRdb stores just in-frame clones and leaves some out. The table includes 120,000 or so clones, 70% to 85% detected once. The specimen was PBMCs. The receptors were sampled from a man aged 18 to 29 in good health and CMV-seronegative.

The CDR3 nucleotides are TGTGCCAGCAGTTTAAGGAACCCGGGGTATGGCTACACCTTC. Amino acids: CASSLRNPGYGYTF. The rearrangement uses TRBV27 and TRBJ1-2; D gene uncertain. V lost 2 bases and J 5 bases, leaving 12 bases between the germline ends. The CDR3 consists of 14 residues. Germline assignment: CDR1 MNHEY and CDR2 SMNVEV (reference sequence).

The chain links TRBV10-1 to TRBJ2-2, with D maybe TRBD1 (6 bases). The V end lost 6 bases, the J end lost 0 bases, and 11 bases lay between the germline ends. CDR3 length equals 15 residues. Germline V lookup: CDR1 WNHNN, CDR2 SYGVQD (reference sequence). The CDR3 is CASSPGTPNTGELFF. In DNA, the CDR3 is TGCGCCAGCAGCCCCGGGACACCGAACACCGGGGAGCTGTTTTTT.

V and J are TRBV19 and TRBJ1-2; D is unresolved. Germline lookup yields CDR1 LNHDA and CDR2 SQIVND (reference sequence). Trimming took 3 bases from V and 0 from J, leaving 8 bases between them. The CDR3 totals 14 residues. In nucleotides, the CDR3 is TGTGCCAGTAGTATTGCGTCTACTAACTATGGCTACACCTTC. Residues: CASSIASTNYGYTF.

The rearrangement joins TRBV5-1 to TRBJ1-1; D not resolved. This CDR3 region has 15 residues. The germline V and J ends were trimmed by 2 bases and 1 base, with 12 bases remaining between them. CDR1 is SGHRS, CDR2 YFSETQ, per germline. CDR3 nucleotides: TGCGCCAGCAGCTTTAATGTGGGCGCGAACACTGAAGCTTTCTTT. Residues: CASSFNVGANTEAFF.

The chain's CDR3 is CASSPGTGRVTEAFF. The DNA for the CDR3 is TGTGCCAGCTCACCCGGGACGGGGAGGGTCACTGAAGCTTTCTTT. The chain uses TRBV18 and TRBJ1-1; D is perhaps TRBD1 (5 bases). The germline gives CDR1 KGHSH, CDR2 LQKENI. This CDR3 spans 15 amino acids. V lost 3 bases and J 4 bases, leaving 15 bases between the germline ends. The full variable domain, its missing parts supplied by reference TRBV18 and TRBJ1-1, is NAGVMQNPRHLVRRRGQEARLRCSPMKGHSHVYWYRQLPEEGLKFMVYLQKENIIDESGMPKERFSAEFPKEGPSILRIQQVVRGDSAAYFCASSPGTGRVTEAFFGQGTRLTVV.

The chain couples TRBV5-1 to TRBJ2-5, with 7 positions matching TRBD1. Germline V gives CDR1 SGHRS, CDR2 YFSETQ. The J segment lost 5 bases and the V segment lost 0 bases, leaving 4 bases of the junction unmatched. The CDR3 covers 14 residues. The CDR3 nucleotides are TGCGCCAGCAGCTTGGGACAGGGCGTGGAGACCCAGTACTTC. Residues: CASSLGQGVETQYF. Together with reference TRBV5-1 and TRBJ2-5, the CDR3 gives the full variable domain: KAGVTQTPRYLIKTRGQQVTLSCSPISGHRSVSWYQQTPGQGLQFLFEYFSETQRNKGNFPGRFSGRQFSNSRSEMNVSTLELGDSALYLCASSLGQGVETQYFGPGTRLLVL.

The rearrangement links TRBV5-4 to TRBJ1-2, with 7 bases matching TRBD1. V shed 5 bases and J 5 bases; nucleotides not matched to a gene: 9. This CDR3 comprises 14 residues. Per the germline V gene, CDR1 is SGHNT and CDR2 is YYREEE (reference sequence). The CDR3 protein is CASSRDRERYGYTF. The CDR3 coding sequence is TGTGCCAGCAGTCGCGACAGGGAGAGGTATGGCTACACCTTC.

The chain recombines TRBV5-1 with TRBJ1-3, with TRBD1 matching over 7 bases. J was trimmed by 2 bases and V by 1 base; bases with no gene match: 6. The CDR3 spans 16 residues. Germline V lookup: CDR1 SGHRS, CDR2 YFSETQ. This chain's CDR3 is CASSLFETGTGNTIYF. Here the CDR3 DNA reads TGCGCCAGCAGCTTGTTTGAGACAGGGACTGGAAACACCATATATTTT.

Remarks on this clone: At the DNA level, this CDR3 is encoded by other sequences in the same sample as well. This chain uses TRBV7-2 with TRBJ2-5; the match to TRBD1 covers 7 bases. J gave up 4 bases and V 0 bases, and 2 bases lay outside the gene matches. The CDR3 covers 14 residues. Germline loops: CDR1 SGHTA, CDR2 FQGNSA. Here the CDR3 reads CASSLAGGGETQYF. The DNA of the CDR3 is TGTGCCAGCAGCTTAGCAGGGGGCGGAGAGACCCAGTACTTC.

The chain employs TRBV5-1 and TRBJ2-5; D unclear. The CDR3 is made up of 13 amino acids. Per germline, CDR1 SGHRS and CDR2 YFSETQ. V lost 1 base to trimming and J lost 2 bases, with 6 bases between them. The CDR3 coding sequence is TGCGCCAGCAGCTTGCGGCGGCAAGAGACCCAGTACTTC. Translation: CASSLRRQETQYF.

The chain links TRBV6-1 to TRBJ2-7, with D perhaps matching TRBD2 (7 bases). V lost 3 bases to trimming and J lost 2 bases, with 20 bases between them. CDR1 is MNHNS and CDR2 is SASEGT in the germline V gene. The CDR3 extends over 17 amino acids. The CDR3, as DNA: TGTGCCAGCAGTGATGGGGTACTAGGGGGGGCGACCTACGAGCAGTACTTC. This sequence encodes CASSDGVLGGATYEQYF.

The chain combines TRBV10-3 with TRBJ2-2; 9 positions match TRBD2. The CDR3 totals 15 residues. V was clipped by 4 bases and J by 6 bases; unmatched bases: 6. Germline assignment: CDR1 ENHRY and CDR2 SYGVKD. The CDR3 sequence is CAISAVQRGAGELFF. The CDR3 DNA follows: TGTGCCATCAGTGCCGTCCAGCGGGGGGCCGGGGAGCTGTTTTTT.

The CDR3 here is CASSADSRNTEAFF. The CDR3, as DNA: TGTGCCAGCAGCGCGGACAGTAGGAACACTGAAGCTTTCTTT. V gene TRBV9 combines with J gene TRBJ1-1, with D maybe TRBD1 (6 bases). This CDR3 spans 14 amino acids. CDR1 is SGDLS, CDR2 YYNGEE, per germline. The V gene lost 3 bases and the J gene lost 1 base, with 10 bases spanning the gap.

The chain links TRBV4-3 to TRBJ1-1; D is undetermined. Per the germline V gene, CDR1 is LGHNA and CDR2 is YSLEER. The CDR3 loop spans 14 amino acids. Trimming removed 0 bases from V and 6 bases from J, with 11 bases in between. The CDR3 sequence: CASSQERWRAEAFF. The CDR3 DNA reads as TGCGCCAGCAGCCAAGAAAGGTGGAGGGCTGAAGCTTTCTTT.

This chain uses TRBV7-9 with TRBJ2-7, with 8 bases matching TRBD1. The V and J ends lost 5 bases and 3 bases, in that order; junction bases with no gene match: 6. The CDR3 has 14 residues. Germline V gene lookup returns CDR1 SEHNR and CDR2 FQNEAQ (reference sequence). Written as DNA, the CDR3 is TGTGCCAGCAGCCGGGGACAGGCTTACTACGAGCAGTACTTC. It yields the protein CASSRGQAYYEQYF.

The chain has TRBV11-2 and TRBJ1-2; D gene ambiguous. V lost 3 bases, J lost 2 bases, and 10 bases lay in between. From germline, CDR1 is SGHAT and CDR2 FQNNGV. CDR3 length equals 14 residues. The DNA for the CDR3 is TGTGCCAGCAGCTTGCACCCAGGCAACTATGGCTACACCTTC. The encoded protein is CASSLHPGNYGYTF.

The V call is TRBV7-6, the J call TRBJ2-5; 8 nucleotides align to TRBD2. Germline-derived CDR1 and CDR2 are SGHVS and FNYEAQ. The CDR3 extends over 15 amino acids. The V gene end was trimmed by 3 bases and the J gene end by 2 bases; junction bases not matched to a gene: 5. This CDR3 reads CASSFGGGTQETQYF. CDR3 DNA sequence: TGTGCCAGCAGCTTTGGCGGGGGGACTCAAGAGACCCAGTACTTC.

The rearrangement links TRBV27 to TRBJ1-6, with 10 bases that match TRBD1. The V gene's germline CDR1 is MNHEY and CDR2 SMNVEV (reference sequence). V was pared by 2 bases and J by 10 bases, with 5 bases of the junction left unmatched. The CDR3 runs to 15 residues. CDR3 sequence reads: CASSLEDRGYSPLHF. DNA for the CDR3: TGTGCCAGCAGTTTAGAGGACAGGGGGTACTCACCCCTCCACTTT.

The chain carries TRBV7-7 and TRBJ2-5; the match to TRBD1 covers 10 bases. V gave up 4 bases and J gave up 4 bases; unmatched junction bases: 3. The CDR3 has 14 residues. CDR1 is SSHAT, CDR2 FNYEAQ, per germline (reference sequence). CDR3 nucleotide sequence: TGTGCCAGCAGCTCGGGACAGGGGCGAGAGACCCAGTACTTC. Encoded protein: CASSSGQGRETQYF.

This sequence joins TRBV4-1 and TRBJ1-5, with a tentative D call TRBD1 (5 bases). CDR3 size: 14 residues. Trimming shortened V by 4 bases and J by 6 bases, and 13 bases separated the two germline ends. CDR1 is MGHRA and CDR2 is YSYEKL in the germline V gene. Here the CDR3 DNA reads TGCGCCAGCAGCCGCTCCTCAGGGTTTCAGCCCCAGCATTTT. Translating gives CASSRSSGFQPQHF.

This clone was seen a few times. This chain connects TRBV27 to TRBJ1-2; no reliable D call. This CDR3 comprises 11 residues. V was cut by 8 bases and J by 4 bases, with 8 bases left in between. Germline assignment: CDR1 MNHEY and CDR2 SMNVEV (reference sequence). This chain's CDR3 is CASSGIYGYTF. The CDR3 nucleotides read TGTGCCAGCTCAGGAATCTATGGCTACACCTTC.

This clone was found a few times. The rearrangement joins TRBV28 to TRBJ1-1, with D possibly matching TRBD1 (6 bases). This CDR3 region has 15 residues. V was trimmed by 6 bases and J by 3 bases, leaving 17 bases between them. Germline CDR1 is MDHEN and CDR2 is SYDVKM. CDR3 sequence reads: CASRGSGVEDTEAFF. The CDR3 DNA reads TGTGCCAGCAGGGGGTCAGGGGTGGAGGACACTGAAGCTTTCTTT.

This clone is medium-sized. The J gene is TRBJ1-5, the V gene TRBV2; D remains unclear. Germline V gene lookup returns CDR1 SNHLY and CDR2 FYNNEI. V was cut by 7 bases and J by 6 bases, with 10 bases left in between. This CDR3 is 12 amino acids long. CDR3 residues: CASNMAGQPQHF. The DNA of the CDR3 is TGTGCCAGCAATATGGCTGGTCAGCCCCAGCATTTT.

This chain joins TRBV11-2 and TRBJ1-4; no reliable D call. Trimming removed 2 bases from V and 6 bases from J, with 10 bases in between. Germline values: CDR1 SGHAT, CDR2 FQNNGV. CDR3 size: 14 residues. The CDR3 DNA reads as TGTGCCAGCAGCTTACCCTGGACTGATGAAAAACTGTTTTTT. This encodes CASSLPWTDEKLFF.

The rearrangement links TRBV6-1 to TRBJ1-1, with no clear D. The germline CDR1 and CDR2 sequences are MNHNS and SASEGT. CDR3 length equals 13 residues. Deletions cut 5 bases from V and 11 bases from J, with 18 bases between. As DNA, the CDR3 is TGTGCCAGCAGTCGGCCGGGATCCAATGTGGCTTTCTTT. It yields the protein CASSRPGSNVAFF.

The V and J genes are TRBV7-9 and TRBJ1-4; D remains unclear. CDR3 length equals 13 residues. Trimming removed 9 bases at V and 0 bases at J, with 8 bases between. The germline CDR1 and CDR2 sequences are SEHNR and FQNEAQ (reference sequence). The CDR3 nucleotides read TGTGCCAGTTCAATTTCAACTAATGAAAAACTGTTTTTT. Its translation is CASSISTNEKLFF.

The chain is built from TRBV6-1 and TRBJ2-5, with D unclear. The length of the CDR3 is 13 residues. Germline V gene data show CDR1 as MNHNS and CDR2 as SASEGT. With 4 bases removed from V and 5 bases from J, the gap between germline ends came to 11 bases. CDR3 residues: CASSARSRETQYF. The DNA for the CDR3 is TGTGCCAGCAGTGCTCGTTCGCGGGAGACCCAGTACTTC.

The chain employs TRBV6-6 and TRBJ2-3, with D possibly TRBD2 on 6 matching bases. Trimming removed 5 bases from V and 5 bases from J, with 14 bases in between. Germline CDR1 MNHNY, CDR2 SVGAGI (reference sequence). This CDR3 comprises 14 residues. CDR3 loop: CASSLTSERDTQYF. CDR3 in DNA: TGTGCCAGCAGTCTGACTAGTGAGAGAGATACGCAGTATTTT.

V usage is TRBV6-5 and J usage is TRBJ1-1; D might be TRBD1 (5 bases). Trimming left V 6 bases short and J 1 base short, with 9 bases between. The length of the CDR3 is 13 residues. Germline-derived CDR1 and CDR2 are MNHEY and SVGAGI. The DNA of the CDR3 is TGTGCCAGCAGCCGGGGGGGGAACACTGAAGCTTTCTTT. Its protein product is CASSRGGNTEAFF.